Listed here are 16 T cell receptor beta chains from one sample, sequenced in a study of blood T cell repertoires in COVID-19. TCRdb's copy holds only in-frame clones and misses some; the assay was immunoSEQ multiplex PCR. The data show around 58,000 clones, less than 85% seen once. The sample comprised peripheral blood. Receptors were obtained from a human donor in a cohort sampled during active COVID-19.

The chain is built from TRBV27 and TRBJ2-7, with a weak D call TRBD2 (6 bases). Germline V gives CDR1 MNHEY, CDR2 SMNVEV (reference sequence). This CDR3 spans 13 amino acids. V shed 3 bases and J shed 4 bases, with 10 bases lying between them. CDR3 protein: CASSLGGKYEQYF. DNA of the CDR3: TGTGCCAGCAGTTTGGGGGGAAAATACGAGCAGTACTTC.

The V call is TRBV3-1 (or the pseudogene TRBV3-2), the J call TRBJ1-2; the match to TRBD1 covers 8 bases. This CDR3 is 13 amino acids long. V gave up 2 bases and J gave up 4 bases; unmatched junction bases: 0. CDR1 is LGHDT, CDR2 YNNKEL, per germline (reference sequence). The CDR3 spells CASSQTGGYGYTF. The CDR3 DNA reads as TGTGCCAGCAGCCAAACAGGGGGCTATGGCTACACCTTC.

The genes are TRBV9 and TRBJ2-5; D is possibly TRBD2 (6 bases). Trimming took 2 bases from V and 4 from J, leaving 15 bases between them. The CDR3 spans 15 residues. Germline V gives CDR1 SGDLS, CDR2 YYNGEE. In DNA form, the CDR3 reads TGTGCCAGCAGCGTTTATCTCGGGGGAGGAGAGACCCAGTACTTC. Translated: CASSVYLGGGETQYF.

CDR3 DNA sequence: TGCGCCAGCGGGACCGACAGGTTGAACACTGAAGCTTTCTTT. Amino acids: CASGTDRLNTEAFF. The chain combines TRBV5-1 with TRBJ1-1, with TRBD1 as a possible D gene (6 bases). CDR1 is SGHRS and CDR2 is YFSETQ in the germline V gene. V lost 7 bases, J lost 0 bases, and 13 bases lay in between. The CDR3 covers 14 residues.

This sequence joins TRBV9 and TRBJ1-2; 7 bases map to TRBD1. Per germline, CDR1 SGDLS and CDR2 YYNGEE. The CDR3 sequence is 13 residues long. After removal of 6 bases from V and 6 bases from J, the junction contained 8 bases not matched to a gene. This CDR3 reads CASTRRQGHGYTF. The CDR3 DNA reads as TGTGCCAGCACCAGAAGACAGGGCCATGGCTACACCTTC.

This chain connects TRBV19 to TRBJ2-7; a possible D gene is TRBD2 (6 bases). This CDR3 has 14 residues. The germline V and J ends were trimmed by 7 bases and 0 bases, with 13 bases remaining between them. The germline CDR1 and CDR2 sequences are LNHDA and SQIVND (reference sequence). For the CDR3, the DNA is TGTGCCAGTAAGTCTAGCGCAAGCTCCTACGAGCAGTACTTC. Amino acids: CASKSSASSYEQYF.

The rearrangement joins TRBV19 to TRBJ2-1, with 7 bases lining up with TRBD1. The V segment lost 4 bases and the J segment 3 bases; nucleotides outside the gene matches: 12. The V gene's germline CDR1 is LNHDA and CDR2 SQIVND (reference sequence). The CDR3 length is 17 residues. The chain's CDR3 is CASSRSLQGVLYNEQFF. The CDR3 coding sequence is TGTGCCAGTAGTAGATCCCTCCAGGGGGTACTCTACAATGAGCAGTTCTTC.

The V gene is TRBV27, the J gene TRBJ2-2; 8 bases fit TRBD2. The CDR3 contains 15 residues. The trim removed 10 bases at V and 0 bases at J, leaving 7 bases unmatched. Germline V lookup: CDR1 MNHEY, CDR2 SMNVEV (reference sequence). CDR3 nucleotide sequence: TGTGCCACTCAACGGGGGGGTACGAACACCGGGGAGCTGTTTTTT. Translation: CATQRGGTNTGELFF.

The chain joins TRBV6-5 to TRBJ1-1, with TRBD1 as a possible D gene (5 bases). Trimming removed 5 bases at V and 4 bases at J, with 17 bases between. This CDR3 is 15 amino acids long. Germline V gene lookup returns CDR1 MNHEY and CDR2 SVGAGI. CDR3 DNA sequence: TGTGCCAGCAGTACCGGGGGGGTGTCGGTCACTGAAGCTTTCTTT. This sequence encodes CASSTGGVSVTEAFF.

This clone appeared once. This chain connects TRBV7-2 to TRBJ1-6; TRBD1 matches 8 bases. Trimming removed 0 bases from V and 10 bases from J; junction bases left unmatched: 8. Germline CDR1 SGHTA, CDR2 FQGNSA. The CDR3 is 16 residues long. The CDR3 is CASSLAQGGIRSPLHF. DNA for the CDR3: TGTGCCAGCAGCTTAGCACAGGGGGGAATTCGGTCACCCCTCCACTTT.

The chain carries TRBV3-1 (or the pseudogene TRBV3-2) and TRBJ2-5; D is unresolved. The V gene lost 1 base and the J gene lost 4 bases, with 25 bases spanning the gap. There are 19 residues in the CDR3. From germline, CDR1 is LGHDT and CDR2 YNNKEL (reference sequence). The CDR3 region has the DNA TGTGCCAGCAGCCAAGTAGTTGGTATTCAAAAAAGTGATAGAGAGACCCAGTACTTC. It yields the protein CASSQVVGIQKSDRETQYF.

This chain uses TRBV18 with TRBJ2-5; D might be TRBD2 (6 bases). Looked up from germline, CDR1 is KGHSH and CDR2 is LQKENI. The CDR3 sequence is 13 residues long. Trimming took off 3 bases at V and 5 bases at J, with 10 bases between the two ends. Here the CDR3 reads CASSPAGLETQYF. CDR3 nucleotides: TGTGCCAGCTCACCGGCGGGGTTGGAGACCCAGTACTTC.

The chain has TRBV5-5 and TRBJ1-1; D is unresolved. Germline-derived CDR1 and CDR2 are SGHKS and YYEKEE (reference sequence). The CDR3 contains 15 residues. V lost 1 base and J lost 0, with 10 bases in between. CDR3 sequence reads: CASSLMLTMNTEAFF. The DNA for the CDR3 is TGTGCCAGCAGCTTGATGCTAACCATGAACACTGAAGCTTTCTTT.

The chain uses TRBV25-1 and TRBJ1-3, with 9 bases matching TRBD1. CDR1 is MGHDK, CDR2 SYGVNS, per germline. V lost 5 bases, J lost 2 bases, and 4 bases stayed unmatched. This CDR3 has 15 residues. The CDR3 loop is CASSPRDRAGNTIYF. DNA for the CDR3: TGTGCCAGCAGTCCAAGGGACAGGGCTGGAAACACCATATATTTT.

The gene calls are TRBV6-2 or TRBV6-3 and TRBJ1-5, with D unclear. The CDR3 loop spans 12 amino acids. Germline V gene data show CDR1 as MNHEY and CDR2 as SVGEGT. V dropped 0 bases and J dropped 7 bases, with 4 bases sitting between them. The CDR3 loop is CASSYSFQPQHF. As DNA, the CDR3 is TGTGCCAGCAGTTACTCCTTCCAGCCCCAGCATTTT.

V and J are TRBV9 and TRBJ1-6; tentatively, D is TRBD1 (5 bases). The CDR3 totals 16 residues. Germline V gives CDR1 SGDLS, CDR2 YYNGEE. V shed 0 bases and J shed 7 bases, with 14 bases lying between them. The chain's CDR3 is CASSVDQGGSNSPLHF. In nucleotides, the CDR3 is TGTGCCAGCAGCGTAGATCAGGGCGGTTCAAATTCACCCCTCCACTTT.